This T cell receptor (beta chain) was recorded in a study of shared clonotypes between healthy human individuals (dated by TCRdb to about 2020). Notes on the research overall: The cohort included a few men and a couple of women between 18 and 49 years of age. Libraries were prepared and TCR repertoires were sequenced by different laboratories using diverse techniques, in order to increase sequencing depth and limit assay-specific biases. For each donor, CD4 naive and CD4 memory were each run on three plates, CD8 naive on two plates, and CD8 memory on one plate. Per donor, leukapheresis produced somewhere between about 0.9 and 9.5 billion PBMCs. To estimate repertoire size and how much clonotypes are shared between individuals, the study performed deep sequencing of blood TCR repertoires from a handful of healthy adults.

Using the deep immunoSEQ assay, TCR CDR3 regions were amplified from genomic DNA by multiplex PCR. For each cell subset, the extracted genomic DNA was distributed evenly across all wells of several immunoSEQ 96-well plates, and each plate served as one replicate. For sorted subsets, approximately 200 ng of genomic DNA, equivalent to around 29,000 T cell genomes, went into each replicate PCR. Purified libraries were quantified with a Qubit 3.0 fluorometer, sized on a Bioanalyzer 2100, and re-quantified with the KAPA Library Quantification kit. Each immunoSEQ 96-well plate was sequenced on its own single-read 150-cycle Illumina NextSeq 550 flow cell. On the authors' methods: Because the immunoSEQ output included only junctional sequences and no quality scores, the filtering could not be the same as the filtering used for full-length reads. To assign V/J genes and CDR3, sequences were annotated using PyIR, a Python wrapper for IgBLAST v1.9, with IMGT germline references. Reads were filtered out if the reads had weak V/J assignments (E-value above 1e-6), no CDR3, stop codons, out-of-frame junctions, or ambiguous translated residues. A V3J clonotype was defined by an identical inferred V gene, J gene, and CDR3 amino acid sequence. Percentage overlap between repertoires was computed as shared unique clonotypes divided by the size of the smaller repertoire. Three approaches were used to assess repertoire richness: RTK rarefaction, the Chao1 estimator, and Recon v2.1 estimates of unobserved clonotypes. Generation probabilities were computed with OLGA for all TCRbeta clonotypes obtained by the gDNA method from four donors. TCRdb retrieved this table from immuneACCESS and kept in-frame rearrangements only. Not all clones are present; in checked studies, unresolved V genes account for under half, and no reason is known for the remainder. The V and J calls and the clone size are those of that table, but D and trimming were determined from the DNA. The sample table contains 2 million to 2.5 million clones; only one count was recorded for 93% of them. The ten biggest clones cover approximately 0.35% of the sample.

Taken from the germline V gene, the CDR1 and CDR2 loops are MNHNS and SASEGT. V is clipped by 3 bases and J by 7 bases, and the sequence between their germline boundaries is 25 bases long. From the cysteine up to the phenylalanine, the CDR3 has a length of 18 residues. Only the CDR3 DNA stays, 54 bases, in frame from base 1. The table lists this clone with a count of one. The target of this receptor is not known. No much larger clone exists at a distance of one base, and base qualities are not known. The research as a whole found: Estimated clonotype richness was generally larger for naive than for memory subsets. Rarefaction of sorted-subset datasets indicated incomplete sequencing despite the large sequencing depth. Pairwise subsampling led to the expectation that sequencing depth would affect the degree of clonotype sharing among donors. The genetic and exposure-history diversity represented was limited by the small number of donors. Compared with non-shared clonotypes, clonotypes shared by all four sorted-subset donors had higher generation probabilities. Sampling was limited to blood, and TCR repertoires in tissue likely differ from TCR repertoires in blood. Sharing across a few donors was observed for around 5% of naive CD4, 3% to 3.5% of naive CD8, over 2% of memory CD4, and about 0.4% of memory CD8 clonotypes.

The donors were healthy, HIV-negative adults who had no recently reported acute infections or vaccinations. Only Caucasian adults living in Nashville, Tennessee, USA were represented among the donors. Magnetic negative selection was used to enrich CD4+ T cells, after which naive cells were positively selected on CD45RA and the negative fraction became the memory subset. After blood collection by leukapheresis, PBMCs were isolated using Ficoll-Histopaque density gradient centrifugation and then cryopreserved in the vapor phase of liquid nitrogen. Analytical flow cytometry was used to check the purity and quantity of each magnetically sorted T cell population. Genomic DNA was isolated from every sorted fraction and measured by UV absorbance on a Nanodrop 2000c.

The rearranged segments are TRBV6-1 and TRBJ2-1, with a weak D call of TRBD2 (6 bases match). This receptor was taken from a young man in good health. Some clones in this sample may be carry-over from other donors' samples. Sequencing was done on a sample of naive CD4+ T cells from PBMCs. The sample's cell subset or site, from its label and the paper: CD45RA+ positively selected. At the DNA level, the sequence is TGTGCCAGCAGTGATTTAAGAGTGGCGGGAACAGCTGGGAATGAGCAGTTCTTC. It translates as CASSDLRVAGTAGNEQFF.